A selection of T cell receptor beta chains follows, all from one sample in a study of cytomegalovirus exposure and HLA in healthy donors. The protocol was immunoSEQ multiplex PCR, while the TCRdb copy is restricted to in-frame clones and leaves out a portion. The sample gives under 200,000 clones, roughly 80% of which show up once; 1.3% to 1.5% is in the top ten. Sequencing input: PBMCs. The source of these receptors is a woman aged 30 to 39 in good health and CMV-seronegative. The CDR3 runs from the conserved cysteine through the conserved F or W. The D gene is left open where the match is weak. Some rows have no size entry. The others give once, few or many, or a class for an expanded clone.

D	size	V	J	DNA	CDR3
TRBD2	NA	TRBV5-1	TRBJ2-5	TGCGCCAGCAGCTTGGGTATAGCGGGCGCTTCGGAGACCCAGTACTTC	CASSLGIAGASETQYF
NA	NA	TRBV5-1	TRBJ1-2	TGCGCCAGCAGCTTGGCCGGGAGGAGCGGCTACACCTTC	CASSLAGRSGYTF
TRBD2	once	TRBV5-1	TRBJ2-7	TGCGCCAGCAGTCACACTAGCGGGGGCCCTTACGAGCAGTACTTC	CASSHTSGGPYEQYF
NA	NA	TRBV6-5	TRBJ2-7	TGTGCCAGCAGTCCACCAGGGCCTACCTACGAGCAGTACTTC	CASSPPGPTYEQYF
NA	once	TRBV11-3	TRBJ1-6	TGTGCCAGCAGCTTAGTTCAGGGAGGCTCCTATAATTCCCCCCTCCACTTT	CASSLVQGGSYNSPLHF
NA	NA	TRBV21-1	TRBJ1-5	TGTGCCAGCAGCAAAGAGGGCAGGGGCTTAGATCAGCCCCAGCATTTT	CASSKEGRGLDQPQHF
TRBD1	NA	TRBV29-1	TRBJ2-5	TGCAGCGTCACTCCTTTGGACAGGCACAACCAAGAGACCCAGTACTTC	CSVTPLDRHNQETQYF
NA	once	TRBV11-2	TRBJ2-2	TGTGCCAGCAGCTTACTCGCACTAGCAGTCTCCGGGGAGCTGTTTTTT	CASSLLALAVSGELFF
TRBD1	NA	TRBV7-2	TRBJ1-1	TGTGCCAGCAGCGTGGGACAGTCAGATGAAGCTTTCTTT	CASSVGQSDEAFF
NA	NA	TRBV12-5	TRBJ1-1	TGTGCTAGTGGTTTGGTGACAGAGAGTATGAACACTGAAGCTTTCTTT	CASGLVTESMNTEAFF
NA	NA	TRBV6-1	TRBJ1-5	TGTGCCAGCACCAGAACACTAAATCAGCCCCAGCATTTT	CASTRTLNQPQHF
TRBD1	NA	TRBV5-1	TRBJ1-1	TGCGCCAGCAGCTTGGCCCGGGACAGGGGTGCTTGGCCCATGAACACTGAAGCTTTCTTT	CASSLARDRGAWPMNTEAFF
NA	NA	TRBV7-6	TRBJ2-1	TGTGCCAGCAGCTTTAGGCTAGCAATCTACAATGAGCAGTTCTTC	CASSFRLAIYNEQFF
NA	NA	TRBV2	TRBJ1-2	TGTGCCAGCAGTGCCGGCCTAGCCTACCCTATTAACTATGGCTACACCTTC	CASSAGLAYPINYGYTF
TRBD2	NA	TRBV29-1	TRBJ2-1	TGCAGCGCCGCCGGGCTAGCGGGGAATATGCAGTTCTTC	CSAAGLAGNMQFF
TRBD2	few	TRBV5-1	TRBJ2-1	TGCGCCAGCAGCCAGGGACTATTAGTTGAGCAGTTCTTC	CASSQGLLVEQFF
TRBD2	NA	TRBV2	TRBJ2-1	TGTGCCAGCAGTGGGAGACTAGCCCAGGAGCAGTTCTTC	CASSGRLAQEQFF
NA	NA	TRBV6-5	TRBJ1-1	TGTGCCAGCAGTTACGGACGCACCAGGGGAACTGAAGCTTTCTTT	CASSYGRTRGTEAFF